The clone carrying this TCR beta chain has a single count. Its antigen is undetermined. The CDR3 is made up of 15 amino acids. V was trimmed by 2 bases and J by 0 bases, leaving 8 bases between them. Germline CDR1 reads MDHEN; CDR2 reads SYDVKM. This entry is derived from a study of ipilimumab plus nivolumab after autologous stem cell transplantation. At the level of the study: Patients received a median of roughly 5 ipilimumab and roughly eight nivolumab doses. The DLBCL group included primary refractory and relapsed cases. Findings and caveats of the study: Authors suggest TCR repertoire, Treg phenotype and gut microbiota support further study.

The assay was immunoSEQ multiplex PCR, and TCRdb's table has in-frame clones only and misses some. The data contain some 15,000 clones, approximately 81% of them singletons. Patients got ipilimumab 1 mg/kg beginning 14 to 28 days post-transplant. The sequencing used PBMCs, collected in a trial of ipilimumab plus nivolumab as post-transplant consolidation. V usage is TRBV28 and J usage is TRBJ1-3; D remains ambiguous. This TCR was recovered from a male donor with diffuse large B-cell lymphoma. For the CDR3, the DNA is TGTGCCAGCAGTTTAGCCCGGAACTCTGGAAACACCATATATTTT. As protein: CASSLARNSGNTIYF.